The 16 T cell receptor beta chains below come from one sample, sequenced in a study of shared clonotypes between healthy human individuals. Profiled with immunoSEQ multiplex PCR; TCRdb holds only in-frame clones, not every one. Of over a million clones listed, more than 95% are singletons. The sequencing input was naive CD4+ T cells sorted from blood. Subset indicated: CD45RA+ positively selected. The source is a man aged 25-40 years in good health.

This chain joins TRBV28 and TRBJ2-7; 7 positions agree with TRBD1. Trimming removed 6 bases from V and 1 base from J; junction bases left unmatched: 9. Germline CDR1 reads MDHEN; CDR2 reads SYDVKM. The length of the CDR3 is 15 residues. CDR3 sequence reads: CASSHEGARSYEQYF. The CDR3, as DNA: TGTGCCAGCAGCCACGAGGGGGCGAGGTCCTACGAGCAGTACTTC.

This chain joins TRBV28 and TRBJ2-7; D perhaps matches TRBD1 (5 bases). The CDR3 consists of 13 residues. Deletions cut 5 bases from V and 4 bases from J, with 12 bases between. CDR1 MDHEN and CDR2 SYDVKM come from the germline V gene. CDR3 protein: CASSQTARYEQYF. CDR3 coding DNA: TGTGCCAGCAGTCAGACAGCCAGGTACGAGCAGTACTTC.

The J gene is TRBJ1-5, the V gene TRBV6-1; D is unclear. This CDR3 is 15 amino acids long. V was shortened by 0 bases and J by 3 bases, with 9 bases between the two germline ends. Germline CDR1 and CDR2: MNHNS and SASEGT. CDR3 protein: CASSEAYSPNQPQHF. Here the CDR3 DNA reads TGTGCCAGCAGTGAAGCATACAGTCCCAATCAGCCCCAGCATTTT.

As concerns this clone: Other DNA variants within this sample encode the same CDR3. This chain links TRBV18 with TRBJ1-4; D remains unclear. Germline CDR1 is KGHSH and CDR2 is LQKENI. The CDR3 extends over 14 amino acids. V was trimmed by 6 bases and J by 8 bases, leaving 16 bases between them. The CDR3 protein is CASSPGARDEKLFF. The CDR3 nucleotides read TGTGCCAGCTCTCCGGGAGCGAGAGACGAAAAACTGTTTTTT.

V is TRBV10-3 and J is TRBJ2-3, with TRBD2 identical over 7 bases. This CDR3 region has 15 residues. The trim removed 8 bases at V and 0 bases at J, leaving 8 bases unmatched. Germline loops: CDR1 ENHRY, CDR2 SYGVKD. This CDR3 is CAIGASGGSTDTQYF. The DNA for the CDR3 is TGTGCCATCGGGGCTAGCGGAGGGAGCACAGATACGCAGTATTTT.

A few counts support this clone. The sample contains more than one DNA sequence encoding this CDR3. The chain employs TRBV18 and TRBJ2-5; no clear D gene. Per germline, CDR1 KGHSH and CDR2 LQKENI. The CDR3 spans 11 residues. Deletions cut 5 bases from V and 1 base from J, with 2 bases between. CDR3 DNA sequence: TGTGCCAGCTCAGCCCAAGAGACCCAGTACTTC. This sequence encodes CASSAQETQYF.

This clone was detected only once. The chain has TRBV18 and TRBJ2-3; D unclear. CDR1 KGHSH and CDR2 LQKENI come from the germline V gene. The CDR3 runs to 14 residues. V lost 4 bases and J 3 bases, leaving 11 bases between the germline ends. The CDR3 region is CASSLHLQTDTQYF. The CDR3 DNA reads TGTGCCAGCTCACTACACTTACAGACAGATACGCAGTATTTT.

The chain recombines TRBV29-1 with TRBJ1-3, with D tentatively TRBD1 (5 bases). CDR1 is SQVTM and CDR2 is ANQGSEA in the germline V gene. V lost 6 bases and J 3 bases, leaving 15 bases between the germline ends. The CDR3 is 14 residues long. The CDR3 DNA is TGCAGCGTGACGCGGGGACTTAATGGAAACACCATATATTTT. Amino acid sequence: CSVTRGLNGNTIYF. Variable domain in full (rest from reference TRBV29-1 and TRBJ1-3): SAVISQKPSRDICQRGTSLTIQCQVDSQVTMMFWYRQQPGQSLTLIATANQGSEATYESGFVIDKFPISRPNLTFSTLTVSNMSPEDSSIYLCSVTRGLNGNTIYFGEGSWLTVV.

The rearrangement joins TRBV10-3 to TRBJ2-7, with 10 bases lining up with TRBD1. With V trimmed by 4 bases and J by 4 bases, 4 bases remained unmatched. The CDR3 runs to 14 residues. CDR1 and CDR2 from the germline V gene are ENHRY and SYGVKD. This chain's CDR3 is CAISGRDRGYEQYF. The CDR3 DNA follows: TGTGCCATCAGTGGCCGGGACAGGGGTTACGAGCAGTACTTC.

The gene calls are TRBV6-6 and TRBJ1-3, with D tentatively TRBD1 (5 bases). This CDR3 is 12 amino acids long. CDR1 is MNHNY and CDR2 is SVGAGI in the germline V gene (reference sequence). The V end was cut by 6 bases, the J end by 4 bases, with 7 bases between. The CDR3 loop is CASSRQGNTIYF. The CDR3 DNA reads as TGTGCCAGCAGCCGACAGGGAAACACCATATATTTT.

In its sample, this clone was seen once. The chain couples TRBV5-4 to TRBJ2-2, with a possible D match to TRBD2 (6 bases). Germline V gene sequence: CDR1 SGHNT, CDR2 YYREEE (reference sequence). V was trimmed by 0 bases and J by 8 bases, leaving 11 bases between them. The CDR3 spans 14 residues. DNA for the CDR3: TGTGCCAGCAGCTTGGTGGCGGGAACGGGGGAGCTGTTTTTT. Translated, it gives CASSLVAGTGELFF.

This sequence joins TRBV28 and TRBJ2-3, with TRBD2 matching over 11 bases. The V segment lost 5 bases and the J segment 3 bases; nucleotides outside the gene matches: 13. Germline CDR1 is MDHEN and CDR2 is SYDVKM. The CDR3 runs to 18 residues. This chain's CDR3 is CASSTRLAGRVRTDTQYF. CDR3 nucleotide sequence: TGTGCCAGCAGTACCAGACTAGCGGGACGCGTAAGAACAGATACGCAGTATTTT.

CDR3 loop: CASRTGAPLNEQYF. The CDR3 nucleotides read TGTGCCAGCAGAACAGGGGCCCCATTGAACGAGCAGTACTTC. V and J are TRBV28 and TRBJ2-7; 7 nucleotides line up with TRBD1. Per germline, CDR1 MDHEN and CDR2 SYDVKM. The CDR3 totals 14 residues. With 6 bases clipped from V and 5 bases from J, the junction kept 10 bases outside the gene matches.

The chain joins TRBV19 to TRBJ1-2; 7 positions agree with TRBD1. This CDR3 region has 14 residues. Germline V gene lookup returns CDR1 LNHDA and CDR2 SQIVND (reference sequence). V was pared by 2 bases and J by 5 bases, with 5 bases of the junction left unmatched. CDR3 in DNA: TGTGCCAGTAGTATATACAGGGGCGATTATGGCTACACCTTC. It yields the protein CASSIYRGDYGYTF.

In its sample, this clone was seen once. The chain links TRBV2 to TRBJ1-5; unclear D gene. The CDR3 spans 14 residues. Germline lookup yields CDR1 SNHLY and CDR2 FYNNEI. V was cut by 1 base and J by 9 bases, with 13 bases left in between. CDR3 protein: CASSEEGISPPQHF. The CDR3, as DNA: TGTGCCAGCAGTGAAGAGGGAATCTCTCCGCCCCAGCATTTT. Variable domain in full (rest from reference TRBV2 and TRBJ1-5): EPEVTQTPSHQVTQMGQEVILRCVPISNHLYFYWYRQILGQKVEFLVSFYNNEISEKSEIFDDQFSVERPDGSNFTLKIRSTKLEDSAMYFCASSEEGISPPQHFGDGTRLSIL.

The chain links TRBV14 to TRBJ2-1; 10 bases match TRBD2. Germline CDR1 reads SGHDN; CDR2 reads FVKESK. V dropped 6 bases and J dropped 6; count of bases not matched to a gene: 8. The CDR3 runs 15 residues. Written as DNA, the CDR3 is TGTGCCAGCAGTTTGACTAGCGGGCCCTTCAATGAGCAGTTCTTC. Translation gives CASSLTSGPFNEQFF.